The 16 T cell receptor beta chains given below trace back to one sample, sequenced in a study of tumor-infiltrating lymphocytes in primary liver carcinoma. Germline DNA was also extracted, with blood RNA taken from unsorted whole blood. A constant-region primer served to make TCR beta cDNA from around 500 ng total RNA. TCR beta libraries came from three nested multiplex PCR rounds using slightly modified ARM-PCR. Use of TRBV1-TRBV30 forward primers with a C-beta reverse primer characterized the first two PCR rounds, which lasted about 10 cycles each. From the multiplex PCR reads, TCRdb called clonotypes with MiXCR, one entry per CDR3 protein. The table records almost 200,000 distinct CDR3 sequences, roughly two thirds of them present only once. Sample: peripheral blood. Source of these receptors: a woman in her sixties with primary liver carcinoma and hepatitis B virus infection.

The rearrangement uses TRBV25-1 and TRBJ1-5, with D hard to call. In germline, CDR1 is MGHDK, CDR2 SYGVNS. This CDR3 comprises 14 residues. Trimming pared 6 bases from V and 6 bases from J, leaving 15 bases between. CDR3 sequence reads: CASRKGGYGQPQHF. The CDR3 DNA reads as TGTGCCAGCAGGAAGGGAGGGTACGGTCAGCCCCAGCATTTT.

Ten or more counts support this clonotype. The chain carries TRBV4-2 and TRBJ2-3, with D possibly TRBD2 on 6 matching bases. The CDR3 length is 16 residues. The V end lost 1 base, the J end lost 2 bases, and 13 bases lay between the germline ends. Germline assignment: CDR1 LGHNA and CDR2 YNFKEQ. This CDR3 reads CASSQGRSGDTDTQYF. The CDR3 DNA is TGTGCCAGCAGCCAAGGCCGCTCGGGAGACACAGATACGCAGTATTTT.

This clonotype was recorded at least ten times. The V call is TRBV4-2, the J call TRBJ2-7; TRBD2 aligns across 12 bases. Trimming cost V 3 bases and J 0 bases; bases outside gene matches: 0. Germline V gene lookup returns CDR1 LGHNA and CDR2 YNFKEQ. This CDR3 spans 15 amino acids. This chain's CDR3 is CASSQGLAGSYEQYF. CDR3 coding DNA: TGTGCCAGCAGCCAGGGACTAGCGGGCTCCTACGAGCAGTACTTC.

At least ten counts were recorded for this clonotype. The rearrangement joins TRBV4-2 to TRBJ2-7, with 10 bases aligning to TRBD2. V lost 6 bases, J lost 5 bases, and 10 bases stayed unmatched. This CDR3 spans 15 amino acids. The V gene's germline CDR1 is LGHNA and CDR2 YNFKEQ. The CDR3 reads CASSRSSGSSDEQYF. DNA of the CDR3: TGTGCCAGCAGTAGATCTAGCGGGAGCTCGGACGAGCAGTACTTC.

In this sample, this clonotype turned up once. Germline and junction disagree at one end, which may indicate a read error. The rearrangement links TRBV29-1 to TRBJ2-2, with 9 bases lining up with TRBD1. CDR3 length equals 14 residues. Germline assignment: CDR1 SQVTM and CDR2 ANQGSEA. The CDR3 sequence: CSVPQGANTGEMFF. The CDR3 nucleotides read TGCAGCGTCCCACAGGGGGCCAACACCGGGGAGATGTTTTTT.

The genes are TRBV5-1 and TRBJ1-6; TRBD1 might be the D (6 bases). The V and J ends lost 0 bases and 9 bases respectively, with 13 bases between them. This CDR3 has 15 residues. Germline V gene data show CDR1 as SGHRS and CDR2 as YFSETQ. In DNA, the CDR3 is TGCGCCAGCAGCTTGGAACAGGGTGAAATTTCACCCCTCCACTTT. It codes for CASSLEQGEISPLHF.

This clonotype was counted only a few times. In DNA, the CDR3 is TGTGCCAGCAGCCGGGGACAGGGGACCGTTCAGCCCCAGCATTTT. Translating it yields CASSRGQGTVQPQHF. This chain uses TRBV7-8 with TRBJ1-5, with 10 bases aligning to TRBD1. The V gene end was trimmed by 5 bases and the J gene end by 6 bases; junction bases not matched to a gene: 7. Germline V gives CDR1 SGHVS, CDR2 FQNEAQ. This CDR3 has 15 amino acids.

A note on this clonotype: A read error is likely, as this CDR3 ends without the conserved phenylalanine or tryptophan. The chain employs TRBV29-1 and TRBJ2-2; D is perhaps TRBD2 (7 bases). CDR3 length equals 15 residues. Germline assignment: CDR1 SQVTM and CDR2 ANQGSEA. Trimming stripped 2 bases from V and 2 bases from J, with 12 bases between. The CDR3 loop reads CSVESGGANTGELFY. In DNA form, the CDR3 reads TGCAGCGTTGAATCGGGGGGCGCTAACACCGGGGAGCTGTTTTAT.

V and J are TRBV7-8 and TRBJ2-6; D gene unclear. V lost 1 base, J lost 4 bases, and 8 bases lay in between. The CDR3 has 15 amino acids. Germline-derived CDR1 and CDR2 are SGHVS and FQNEAQ. The CDR3 loop reads CASSLVGQGANVLTF. The CDR3 DNA sequence: TGTGCCAGCAGCTTAGTCGGGCAAGGGGCCAACGTCCTGACTTTC. The entire variable domain, with the rest obtained from reference TRBV7-8 and TRBJ2-6, is as follows: GAGVSQSPRYKVAKRGQDVALRCDPISGHVSLFWYQQALGQGPEFLTYFQNEAQLDKSGLPSDRFFAERPEGSVSTLKIQRTQQEDSAVYLCASSLVGQGANVLTFGAGSRLTVL.

Remarks on this clonotype: A much larger clone differs from this one at a single base, so this may be a read error. The rearrangement joins TRBV5-1 to TRBJ2-7; weak D call: TRBD2 (5 bases). CDR3 length equals 15 residues. Germline lookup yields CDR1 SGHRS and CDR2 YFSETQ. With 0 bases removed from V and 2 bases from J, the gap between germline ends came to 12 bases. CDR3 sequence: CASSLDSSLTYEQYF. CDR3 coding DNA: TGCGCCAGCAGCTTGGATTCTAGCCTAACCTACGAGCAGTACTTC.

This clonotype was seen at least ten times. The chain recombines TRBV12-3 or TRBV12-4 with TRBJ2-1; D remains ambiguous. V lost 4 bases and J lost 12, with 10 bases in between. The CDR3 is 11 residues long. CDR3 sequence reads: CASSWGRTQFF. DNA of the CDR3: TGTGCCAGCAGTTGGGGTAGGACGCAGTTCTTC.

Notes on this clonotype: It is likely a read error, because the conserved phenylalanine at the end of the CDR3 is missing. The limits of the CDR3 on the DNA are not certain, so only TCRdb's listed CDR3 is given. The CDR3 loop is CASSSGTLETFS. The chain uses TRBV11-1 and TRBJ1-1; TRBD1 reflects the table's D call only, with no check against the DNA. From germline, CDR1 is SGHAT and CDR2 FQDESV (reference sequence). Ends included, the CDR3 has 12 residues.

Worth noting for this clonotype: The junction and the germline gene differ at one end; a read error may be behind it. The chain is built from TRBV29-1 and TRBJ2-5; 8 bases fit TRBD2. In germline, CDR1 is SQVTM, CDR2 ANQGSEA. CDR3 length: 14 residues. The CDR3, as DNA: TGCACCGTTGCGGCAGCGGGGGCCATAGTGGCCCAGTACTTC. Residues: CTVAAAGAIVAQYF.

Concerning this clonotype: A much larger clonotype is one base distant, so this may be a read error. The CDR3 does not end in the conserved phenylalanine or tryptophan, so this is likely a read error. The rearrangement joins TRBV6-1 to TRBJ2-2; 7 bases line up with TRBD1. The CDR3 has 14 residues. V lost 4 bases, J lost 6 bases, and 5 bases stayed unmatched. Germline lookup yields CDR1 MNHNS and CDR2 SASEGT. The CDR3 loop is CASSATGTSGELFL. Here the CDR3 DNA reads TGTGCCAGCAGTGCGACAGGGACATCCGGGGAGCTGTTTTTA.

This clonotype was seen only once. With a much larger clone just one base away, this may be a read error. The rearrangement joins TRBV12-3 or TRBV12-4 to TRBJ2-7; no clear D gene. Trimming took 7 bases from V and 3 from J, leaving 10 bases between them. This CDR3 has 12 residues. Written as DNA, the CDR3 is TGTGCCAGCAATTTTGATGGCTACGAGCAGTACTTC. Its protein product is CASNFDGYEQYF.

The rearrangement uses TRBV12-3 or TRBV12-4 and TRBJ1-1; 11 bases fit TRBD1. This CDR3 contains 17 residues. Losses at the gene ends were 6 bases for V and 10 bases for J; bases not matched to a gene: 19. The CDR3 DNA follows: TGTGCCAGCAGCGCAGGACAGGGGGCCGACTGGTCTTTTCGAGCTTTCTTT. This encodes CASSAGQGADWSFRAFF.